This TCR beta chain came from a study of cytomegalovirus exposure and HLA in healthy donors. Germline V lookup: CDR1 MNHNS, CDR2 SASEGT. The CDR3 covers 14 residues. Trimming cost V 8 bases and J 2 bases; bases outside gene matches: 6. This clone appeared a few times. The method was immunoSEQ multiplex PCR; TCRdb's version includes in-frame clones alone and lacks a portion of them. Among over 50,000 clones listed, 85% to 95% were seen once. V gene TRBV6-1 combines with J gene TRBJ2-5, with 9 bases lining up with TRBD2. The specimen was PBMCs. The sequence derives from a young man in good health and CMV-seropositive. CDR3 residues: CASSWTSEQETQYF. CDR3 sequence (DNA): TGTGCCAGCTCATGGACTAGCGAACAAGAGACCCAGTACTTC.